Presented here are 30 T cell receptor beta chains from one specimen sequenced in a study of beta chain features in type 1 diabetes. Reverse transcription of all isolated RNA meant that expressed TCRB transcripts were sequenced. Profiling relied on immunoSEQ multiplex PCR, and the TCRdb table lists in-frame clones only, not all of them. The sample shows roughly 330,000 clones, less than 15% of them seen only once. Findings of the study overall: In all four CD4+ subsets, TCRB CDR3 length was significantly, moderately reduced in type 1 diabetes.

Their specific antigens are unknown. Source material: naive CD4+ T cells from blood. The receptors shown here come from a woman aged 18-35 years with type 1 diabetes.

This rearrangement joins TRBV19 to TRBJ2-2; 9 positions agree with TRBD2. Germline V lookup: CDR1 LNHDA, CDR2 SQIVND (reference sequence). This CDR3 spans 15 amino acids. The V segment lost 1 base and the J segment 6 bases; nucleotides outside the gene matches: 3. CDR3 coding DNA: TGTGCCAGTAGTATAGGAGCGGGAGGAGCCGGGGAGCTGTTTTTT. Translated, it gives CASSIGAGGAGELFF.

This clone was seen only a few times. Other DNA sequences of this sample code for an identical CDR3. The rearrangement uses TRBV5-1 and TRBJ2-5; the match to TRBD1 covers 7 bases. Germline V lookup: CDR1 SGHRS, CDR2 YFSETQ. The V segment lost 2 bases and the J segment 3 bases; nucleotides outside the gene matches: 1. The CDR3 extends over 13 amino acids. The CDR3 nucleotides are TGCGCCAGCAGCTTCCAGGGGGAAGAGACCCAGTACTTC. As protein: CASSFQGEETQYF.

In nucleotides, the CDR3 is TGTGCCAGCAGCACGGGGGATCGACAGGGCGAGCAGTTCTTC. Translated: CASSTGDRQGEQFF. The chain recombines TRBV7-2 with TRBJ2-1; possibly TRBD1 for D (7 bases). The V end was cut by 5 bases, the J end by 10 bases, with 18 bases between. This CDR3 is 14 amino acids long. Per germline, CDR1 SGHTA and CDR2 FQGNSA.

This clone was counted only a few times. This sequence joins TRBV9 and TRBJ2-7; 9 bases agree with TRBD1. V shed 4 bases, J shed 5 bases, and the junction held 10 bases outside the gene matches. The CDR3 length is 15 residues. CDR1 SGDLS and CDR2 YYNGEE come from the germline V gene. CDR3 in amino acids: CASSPTPTGGNEQYF. Written as DNA, the CDR3 is TGTGCCAGCAGCCCTACCCCGACAGGGGGAAACGAGCAGTACTTC.

The gene calls are TRBV6-5 and TRBJ2-2; 7 nucleotides align to TRBD1. Germline CDR1 MNHEY, CDR2 SVGAGI. This CDR3 is built from 15 residues. Unmatched junction bases numbered 5, after V lost 0 bases and J lost 7 bases. CDR3 sequence: CASSYSTGKNGELFF. The CDR3 DNA is TGTGCCAGCAGTTACTCGACAGGGAAGAACGGGGAGCTGTTTTTT.

This clone turned up a few times. The chain joins TRBV28 to TRBJ2-7; D may be TRBD2 (7 bases). The CDR3 has 14 residues. CDR1 is MDHEN, CDR2 SYDVKM, per germline. The V gene lost 8 bases and the J gene lost 4 bases, with 18 bases spanning the gap. DNA for the CDR3: TGTGCCAGCCACCGTGGGGGGGCGCAGTACGAGCAGTACTTC. As protein: CASHRGGAQYEQYF.

This clone was counted between two and nine times. The chain joins TRBV5-4 to TRBJ2-1, with TRBD2 matching over 7 bases. The V and J ends lost 5 bases and 9 bases, in that order; junction bases with no gene match: 17. The CDR3 has 16 amino acids. Germline assignment: CDR1 SGHNT and CDR2 YYREEE (reference sequence). Here the CDR3 reads CASSPWGGEGSGEQFF. The CDR3 DNA is TGTGCCAGCAGTCCCTGGGGGGGAGAAGGGTCGGGTGAGCAGTTCTTC.

This sequence joins TRBV7-2 and TRBJ2-7; D is ambiguous. The germline V and J ends were trimmed by 1 base and 2 bases, with 12 bases remaining between them. This CDR3 is built from 15 residues. In germline, CDR1 is SGHTA, CDR2 FQGNSA. The CDR3 here is CASSLEIAVPYEQYF. The CDR3 DNA reads as TGTGCCAGCAGCTTAGAGATTGCAGTTCCCTACGAGCAGTACTTC.

V gene TRBV5-1 combines with J gene TRBJ2-1, with 7 bases that match TRBD1. With 0 bases clipped from V and 6 bases from J, the junction kept 6 bases outside the gene matches. The CDR3 covers 15 residues. Looked up from germline, CDR1 is SGHRS and CDR2 is YFSETQ. The CDR3 spells CASSLDRGAPNEQFF. CDR3 coding DNA: TGCGCCAGCAGCTTGGACAGGGGAGCGCCCAATGAGCAGTTCTTC.

There are a few counts of this clone. CDR3 sequence reads: CAWSDKGTGNRRAKNIQYF. As DNA, the CDR3 is TGTGCCTGGAGTGACAAGGGGACAGGGAACAGGAGGGCCAAAAACATTCAGTACTTC. The chain is built from TRBV30 and TRBJ2-4, with 9 bases fitting TRBD1. Looked up from germline, CDR1 is GTSNPN and CDR2 is SVGIG (reference sequence). CDR3 length equals 19 residues. Losses at the gene ends were 1 base for V and 1 base for J; bases not matched to a gene: 14.

The rearrangement joins TRBV28 to TRBJ2-7, with 7 bases aligning to TRBD1. Germline trimming cut 6 bases from V and 5 bases from J; bases unmatched to any gene: 7. The CDR3 is 13 amino acids. The germline CDR1 and CDR2 sequences are MDHEN and SYDVKM. CDR3 region: CASRRQGADEQYF. The CDR3 nucleotides read TGTGCCAGCAGGCGACAGGGAGCGGACGAGCAGTACTTC.

The V gene is TRBV4-1, the J gene TRBJ1-2; D gene unclear. V was pared by 0 bases and J by 2 bases, with 7 bases between. CDR3 length: 14 amino acids. The germline gives CDR1 MGHRA, CDR2 YSYEKL. In DNA, the CDR3 is TGCGCCAGCAGCCAAGATCCCCTAAACTATGGCTACACCTTC. Its translation is CASSQDPLNYGYTF.

In its sample, this clone was seen a few times. The sample holds other DNA sequences that translate to the same CDR3. V is TRBV5-1 and J is TRBJ2-1; a weak D match, TRBD2 (5 bases). Trimming cost V 1 base and J 0 bases, with 8 bases left between them. Germline CDR1 is SGHRS and CDR2 is YFSETQ. This CDR3 comprises 15 residues. The CDR3 reads CASSLSGSSYNEQFF. The DNA of the CDR3 is TGCGCCAGCAGCTTGAGCGGAAGCTCCTACAATGAGCAGTTCTTC.

This clone showed up just a few times. V usage is TRBV6-6 and J usage is TRBJ1-2; 9 nucleotides line up with TRBD1. Germline loops: CDR1 MNHNY, CDR2 SVGAGI (reference sequence). The CDR3 is made up of 14 amino acids. Germline trimming cut 0 bases from V and 7 bases from J; bases unmatched to any gene: 3. The CDR3 sequence: CASSYSDRGGGYTF. CDR3 sequence (DNA): TGTGCCAGCAGTTACTCCGACAGGGGGGGTGGCTACACCTTC.

CDR3 amino acids: CAWTPYSGMVNEQFF. The CDR3 region has the DNA TGTGCCTGGACCCCCTACAGCGGGATGGTAAATGAGCAGTTCTTC. The rearrangement joins TRBV30 to TRBJ2-1, with TRBD2 identical over 7 bases. Trimming took 4 bases from V and 7 from J; bases not matched to a gene: 13. The germline CDR1 and CDR2 sequences are GTSNPN and SVGIG (reference sequence). The CDR3 spans 15 residues.

This clone has more than one count but fewer than ten. This chain joins TRBV28 and TRBJ2-3; D gene uncertain. Germline CDR1 reads MDHEN; CDR2 reads SYDVKM. This CDR3 comprises 14 residues. Trimming left V 1 base short and J 2 bases short, with 7 bases between. CDR3 sequence reads: CASSLSQYTDTQYF. CDR3 DNA: TGTGCCAGCAGTTTATCGCAGTACACAGATACGCAGTATTTT.

This clone was counted between two and nine times. V is TRBV28 and J is TRBJ2-7; D might be TRBD1 (6 bases). The germline V gene has CDR1 MDHEN and CDR2 SYDVKM. The CDR3 has 14 amino acids. Trimming left V 3 bases short and J 2 bases short, with 11 bases between. CDR3: CASSLTGPTYEQYF. As DNA, the CDR3 is TGTGCCAGCAGTTTGACAGGACCCACCTACGAGCAGTACTTC.

There are a few counts of this clone. CDR3 coding DNA: TGTGCCAGCAGTGAATCCCCACACTACAATGAGCAGTTCTTC. Translation: CASSESPHYNEQFF. V gene TRBV2 combines with J gene TRBJ2-1, with no clear D. V shed 2 bases and J shed 3 bases, with 8 bases lying between them. CDR3 length equals 14 residues. CDR1 SNHLY and CDR2 FYNNEI come from the germline V gene.

V and J are TRBV7-2 and TRBJ1-1; maybe TRBD1 (6 bases). V was pared by 1 base and J by 7 bases, with 19 bases between. Germline CDR1 and CDR2: SGHTA and FQGNSA. This CDR3 contains 16 residues. In DNA form, the CDR3 reads TGTGCCAGCAGCTTAGGGGGATCATGGGGGCAAAGTGAAGCTTTCTTT. It is translated as CASSLGGSWGQSEAFF.

This clone was seen a handful of times. This chain connects TRBV4-1 to TRBJ1-1, with D uncertain. The germline V gene encodes CDR1 MGHRA and CDR2 YSYEKL. V lost 6 bases to trimming and J lost 1 base, with 9 bases between them. The CDR3 contains 13 residues. CDR3 nucleotide sequence: TGCGCCAGCAGGCGTACGGGGAACACTGAAGCTTTCTTT. Its protein product is CASRRTGNTEAFF.

The chain is built from TRBV7-9 and TRBJ2-7; D unclear. Trimming removed 2 bases at V and 2 bases at J, with 7 bases between. The CDR3 is made up of 13 amino acids. Looked up from germline, CDR1 is SEHNR and CDR2 is FQNEAQ (reference sequence). This CDR3 reads CASSLPITYEQYF. CDR3 DNA sequence: TGTGCCAGCAGCTTACCCATCACCTACGAGCAGTACTTC.

J is TRBJ2-1 and V is TRBV6-5; no firm D call. CDR3 size: 14 residues. The V gene's germline CDR1 is MNHEY and CDR2 SVGAGI. V lost 6 bases and J lost 1, with 10 bases in between. The CDR3 bases are TGTGCCAGCAGGCCTTTACTATCCTACAATGAGCAGTTCTTC. Translated, it gives CASRPLLSYNEQFF.

This clone was counted between two and nine times. The chain combines TRBV6-5 with TRBJ2-7; D perhaps matches TRBD2 (6 bases). Trimming stripped 7 bases from V and 3 bases from J, with 19 bases between. Germline CDR1 reads MNHEY; CDR2 reads SVGAGI. This CDR3 spans 15 amino acids. CDR3 nucleotides: TGTGCCAGCACCCCCGGAGGGACTCACATCTACGAGCAGTACTTC. It is translated as CASTPGGTHIYEQYF.

The chain recombines TRBV6-5 with TRBJ1-2; 9 bases are shared with TRBD1. Germline loops: CDR1 MNHEY, CDR2 SVGAGI. Germline trimming cut 11 bases from V and 7 bases from J; bases unmatched to any gene: 11. The CDR3 covers 13 residues. CDR3 DNA: TGTGCCGCCCGCGGGGACAGGGCCAGTGGCTACACCTTC. This gives the protein CAARGDRASGYTF.

This clone was seen more than once but under ten times. The chain carries TRBV30 and TRBJ2-1, with 14 bases matching TRBD2. The V and J ends lost 3 bases and 2 bases, in that order; junction bases with no gene match: 3. The CDR3 sequence is 16 residues long. The germline gives CDR1 GTSNPN, CDR2 SVGIG (reference sequence). The DNA of the CDR3 is TGTGCCTGGAGGGGGACTAGCGGGAGTACCTACAATGAGCAGTTCTTC. Protein sequence: CAWRGTSGSTYNEQFF. Based on the CDR3 plus reference TRBV30 and TRBJ2-1, the full variable domain is SQTIHQWPATLVQPVGSPLSLECTVEGTSNPNLYWYRQAAGRGLQLLFYSVGIGQISSEVPQNLSASRPQDRQFILSSKKLLLSDSGFYLCAWRGTSGSTYNEQFFGPGTRLTVL.

The rearrangement joins TRBV28 to TRBJ2-7; D is perhaps TRBD2 (7 bases). V lost 6 bases to trimming and J lost 6 bases, with 12 bases between them. The CDR3 loop spans 12 amino acids. Germline values: CDR1 MDHEN, CDR2 SYDVKM. This CDR3 is CASSLGGREQYV. The DNA of the CDR3 is TGTGCCAGCAGCCTGGGGGGGCGCGAGCAGTACGTC.

CDR3 sequence: CASSLQALNTEAFF. As DNA, the CDR3 is TGTGCCAGTAGTCTACAGGCTTTGAACACTGAAGCTTTCTTT. The rearrangement links TRBV19 to TRBJ1-1, with D perhaps matching TRBD1 (5 bases). Germline V gene data show CDR1 as LNHDA and CDR2 as SQIVND (reference sequence). The CDR3 has 14 residues. Trimming pared 5 bases from V and 0 bases from J, leaving 10 bases between. Full variable domain (rest looked up from reference TRBV19 and TRBJ1-1): DGGITQSPKYLFRKEGQNVTLSCEQNLNHDAMYWYRQDPGQGLRLIYYSQIVNDFQKGDIAEGYSVSREKKESFPLTVTSAQKNPTAFYLCASSLQALNTEAFFGQGTRLTVV.

Only a few counts were recorded for this clone. Additional DNA sequences in this sample encode the identical CDR3. The rearrangement links TRBV5-1 to TRBJ1-5; a possible D gene is TRBD1 (6 bases). CDR3 length: 15 residues. Germline V gene sequence: CDR1 SGHRS, CDR2 YFSETQ. V shed 0 bases and J shed 3 bases, with 10 bases lying between them. The CDR3 DNA reads as TGCGCCAGCAGCTTGGAGGGGGGGCTCAATCAGCCCCAGCATTTT. Amino acid sequence: CASSLEGGLNQPQHF.

The chain has TRBV28 and TRBJ2-3; 14 bases agree with TRBD2. The CDR3 extends over 16 amino acids. The V gene end was trimmed by 5 bases and the J gene end by 3 bases; junction bases not matched to a gene: 4. The germline CDR1 and CDR2 sequences are MDHEN and SYDVKM. The CDR3 region is CASSPRTSGRTDTQYF. The CDR3 nucleotides are TGTGCCAGCAGTCCCCGGACTAGCGGGAGGACAGATACGCAGTATTTT.

The chain employs TRBV30 and TRBJ1-2, with 12 bases aligning to TRBD1. The ends lost 8 bases at V and 8 bases at J; junction bases unmatched: 15. The CDR3 spans 15 residues. Looked up from germline, CDR1 is GTSNPN and CDR2 is SVGIG (reference sequence). The CDR3 DNA reads TGTGCCCGGTCCGGGACAGGGGGCTTTCGGGAAGGCTACACCTTC. It codes for CARSGTGGFREGYTF. Filled out from reference TRBV30 and TRBJ1-2, the complete variable domain reads SQTIHQWPATLVQPVGSPLSLECTVEGTSNPNLYWYRQAAGRGLQLLFYSVGIGQISSEVPQNLSASRPQDRQFILSSKKLLLSDSGFYLCARSGTGGFREGYTFGSGTRLTVV.